This T cell receptor beta chain was recorded in a study of cytomegalovirus exposure and HLA in healthy donors. Regarding the study as a whole: TCR beta V segments were, for the most part, productive about 87% or about 30% of the time in an earlier analysis.

Of note for this clone: The antigen is unknown.

Amplification used 60 Vbeta primers and 13 Jbeta primers. The repertoire was sequenced with immunoSEQ multiplex PCR; TCRdb's copy has only in-frame clones and lacks some. The listing contains just over 150,000 clones. Per the germline V gene, CDR1 is MGHRA and CDR2 is YSYEKL. The CDR3 runs to 15 residues. With 4 bases removed from V and 7 bases from J, the gap between germline ends came to 20 bases. The source is a man aged 30 to 45 in good health and CMV-seronegative. The V call is TRBV4-1, the J call TRBJ2-7; possible D gene TRBD2, 6 bases. Sequencing was performed on PBMCs. The CDR3 region is CASSLDRTAGGEQYF. CDR3 coding DNA: TGCGCCAGCAGCCTCGACCGGACGGCCGGAGGGGAGCAGTACTTC.